A single TCR beta chain is shown here with its context. In its sample, this clonotype was seen many times. Its binding antigen is unknown. Per-base quality was not reported, and no clone a single base away is much larger than it. Amplification of TCR beta CDR3 regions was carried out from RNA transcripts. For the first round of RT-PCR on the TCR CDR3, the HTBI primer set was used together with the Qiagen OneStep RT-PCR kit. A second multiplex PCR round built the libraries, followed by size selection and purification. Paired-end sequencing of the libraries was performed with 100 bp reads on an Illumina HiSeq2000. The authors processed their data as follows. SOAPnuke was used to process the raw data, removing reads that contained adapters or uncalled bases, had a mean Phred below 15, or lacked an exact match to the constant primer or identifier. High-quality paired reads were merged with COPE v1.2.5, and unique nucleotide sequences were defined as clonotypes. MiTCR v1.1 was used to align clonotypes to the IMGT TRBV, TRBD and TRBJ reference segments. Analysis was restricted to V-J combinations with a frequency above 0.0001, which covered about 99% of repertoires. The TCS score was defined as the ratio of F50 (clonal expansion) to E x V (chaos), calculated using BLOSUM62-based TCRdist between CDR3 peptides within each V-J. Welch's t-statistics and random forest reduced roughly 530 V-J features to 10 to 15, which were used in a naive Bayes classifier (R e1071). TCRdb took the public reads, trimmed them with fastp at Q25, ran MiXCR for clone calling and kept in-frame beta chains. Each CDR3 protein gets just one entry, which takes the most common genes and DNA from the rows behind it. TCRdb's processing, not the authors', yielded these V and J calls. In all, the sample holds about 410,000 distinct CDR3 sequences, and roughly 15% of those were seen once. In total, the top ten clones hold over 10% of the sample.

The V end gives up 0 bases and the J end 0 bases, leaving 2 bases in the junction not matched to a gene. The CDR3, cysteine through phenylalanine, is 15 amino acids long. This entry keeps only the CDR3 DNA: 45 bases, framed from base 1. Sequences LNHDA (CDR1) and SQIVND (CDR2) are obtained from the germline V gene (reference sequence). The sample belongs to a study of T cells in Graves' hyperthyroidism and ophthalmopathy (dated by TCRdb to the late 2010s). For the wider study: Peripheral blood was sampled at the time of initial diagnosis, prior to any treatment. TCR V-J signatures able to tell the groups apart were searched for in a discovery cohort of approximately 95 patients, of whom roughly 42 had Graves' ophthalmopathy and around 58 had stable Graves' hyperthyroidism. Whether ophthalmopathy could be predicted prospectively was tested in an independent validation cohort made up of 18 to 20 hyperthyroidism patients plus 17 patients who later progressed to ophthalmopathy. The approximately 98 discovery patients were randomly divided into training and test sets at a 7:3 ratio. In several Graves' hyperthyroidism patients, the study also compared T-cell repertoires from thyroid tissue with T-cell repertoires from blood. Following sampling, methimazole starting at 30 mg daily was given to hyperthyroidism patients, and high-dose intravenous methylprednisolone was given to ophthalmopathy patients. The paper describes TCR Vbeta CDR3 sequencing of 140 or so peripheral blood samples, made up of 43 ophthalmopathy patients, 70 to 75 hyperthyroidism patients and some 17 progressor patients. The study at large found these results: Blood samples also contained most of the expanded thyroid clonotypes (frequency above 0.001), which suggests that blood repertoires may reflect thyroid immune responses. In validation, the model predicted progression to ophthalmopathy a median of approximately 6.3 months before onset, with approximately 71% sensitivity and around 76% specificity. Sample size was not statistically predetermined, and investigators were not blinded to group allocation. A model built on a 13 V-J signature distinguished ophthalmopathy from stable hyperthyroidism, reaching around 90% sensitivity and about 81% specificity in cross-validation and 80%/75% in testing.

Moderately to severely active disease, a Clinical Activity Score of at least 3, a NOSPECS grade of at least 4, and a duration under 3 months were present in ophthalmopathy patients. Any patient with an uncontrolled infection, another autoimmune disease, pregnancy or lactation was excluded. Diagnoses were established on the basis of clinical symptoms, serum thyroxine and TRAb, thyroid ultrasound, and orbital computed tomography. Ficoll-Paque density gradient centrifugation was used to isolate PBMCs from approximately 10 ml of fresh peripheral blood. Trizol reagent was used to extract total RNA, and RNA quality was then checked on an Agilent 2100 Bioanalyzer.

The sequence came from a man between 18 and 35 years old with Graves' ophthalmopathy. The sequenced sample was blood. The chain links TRBV19 with TRBJ2-7; 7 central nucleotides agree with TRBD2. The base sequence is TGTGCCAGTAGTATAGATGGCGGGAGCTCCTACGAGCAGTACTTC. Its translation is CASSIDGGSSYEQYF.